These T cell receptor beta chains were read from a single sample in a study of blood T cells in healthy people across ages. TCRdb analysed the 5' RACE reads with MiXCR anew, one entry per CDR3 protein. The table has some 1.5 million distinct CDR3 sequences, over 25% seen once. The specimen was blood. These receptors all come from a woman aged 25 to 45 in good health. The CDR3 runs from the conserved cysteine through the conserved F or W. D genes are given only for firm matches. The size of a clone is reported for some rows only, either as once, few or many, or as a class for expanded clones.

D gene: NA
J gene: TRBJ1-5
V gene: TRBV9
clone size: few
CDR3 protein: CAGPGRDSNQPQHF
CDR3 DNA: TGTGCCGGCCCGGGACGGGATAGCAATCAGCCCCAGCATTTT

D gene: TRBD1
J gene: TRBJ1-2
V gene: TRBV28
clone size: many
CDR3 protein: CASRRTGANYGYTF
CDR3 DNA: TGTGCCAGCAGAAGGACAGGGGCAAACTACGGCTACACCTTC

D gene: TRBD2
J gene: TRBJ2-1
V gene: TRBV5-1
clone size: NA
CDR3 protein: CASSLQTSGGYNEQFF
CDR3 DNA: TGCGCCAGCAGCTTACAAACTAGCGGAGGATACAATGAGCAGTTCTTC

D gene: NA
J gene: TRBJ1-2
V gene: TRBV6-6
clone size: NA
CDR3 protein: CASSYSRRGDNYGYTF
CDR3 DNA: TGTGCCAGCAGTTACTCGAGAAGAGGGGACAACTATGGCTACACCTTC

D gene: TRBD2
J gene: TRBJ2-4
V gene: TRBV2
clone size: few
CDR3 protein: CATQLSPGGEQYF
CDR3 DNA: TGTGCCACTCAACTTAGCCCGGGGGGGGAGCAGTACTTC

D gene: NA
J gene: TRBJ1-1
V gene: TRBV20-1
clone size: NA
CDR3 protein: CSAKTWGTMNTEAFF
CDR3 DNA: TGCAGTGCCAAAACGTGGGGGACCATGAACACTGAAGCTTTCTTT

D gene: NA
J gene: TRBJ1-2
V gene: TRBV9
clone size: few
CDR3 protein: CASSKGYLPRGYGYTF
CDR3 DNA: TGTGCCAGCAGCAAGGGCTACCTCCCGAGGGGTTATGGCTACACCTTC

D gene: NA
J gene: TRBJ2-3
V gene: TRBV7-2
clone size: many
CDR3 protein: CASSLAGNTQYF
CDR3 DNA: TGTGCCAGCAGCTTAGCCGGAAATACGCAGTATTTT

D gene: NA
J gene: TRBJ1-5
V gene: TRBV12-3/TRBV12-4
clone size: many
CDR3 protein: CASSPSPNQPQHF
CDR3 DNA: TGTGCCAGCAGTCCGAGCCCTAATCAGCCCCAGCATTTT

D gene: TRBD2
J gene: TRBJ2-1
V gene: TRBV20-1
clone size: many
CDR3 protein: CSAAGPGGFNEQFF
CDR3 DNA: TGCAGTGCCGCCGGTCCGGGAGGATTCAATGAGCAGTTCTTC

D gene: NA
J gene: TRBJ2-3
V gene: TRBV9
clone size: NA
CDR3 protein: CASSAYPGSTDTQYF
CDR3 DNA: TGTGCCAGCAGCGCATATCCGGGGAGCACAGATACGCAGTATTTT

D gene: TRBD2
J gene: TRBJ2-5
V gene: TRBV10-3
clone size: NA
CDR3 protein: CAISELAGPSNNEQYF
CDR3 DNA: TGTGCCATCAGTGAGCTAGCGGGACCCTCGAACAATGAGCAGTACTTC

D gene: NA
J gene: TRBJ2-5
V gene: TRBV20-1
clone size: NA
CDR3 protein: CSAPKRSGQETQYF
CDR3 DNA: TGCAGTGCTCCGAAACGCTCTGGACAAGAGACCCAGTACTTC

D gene: NA
J gene: TRBJ2-4
V gene: TRBV25-1
clone size: few
CDR3 protein: CASSPGAPKNIQYF
CDR3 DNA: TGTGCCAGCAGTCCTGGGGCTCCCAAAAACATTCAGTACTTC

D gene: NA
J gene: TRBJ2-5
V gene: TRBV21-1
clone size: few
CDR3 protein: CASRKQTQYF
CDR3 DNA: TGTGCCAGCAGAAAACAGACCCAGTACTTC

D gene: NA
J gene: TRBJ1-1
V gene: TRBV2
clone size: NA
CDR3 protein: CASSERRGPGTEAFF
CDR3 DNA: TGTGCCAGCAGTGAACGGCGGGGCCCGGGCACTGAAGCTTTCTTT

D gene: TRBD2
J gene: TRBJ2-7
V gene: TRBV6-2/TRBV6-3
clone size: NA
CDR3 protein: CASWGERDRGEQYF
CDR3 DNA: TGTGCCAGCTGGGGGGAGCGGGACCGGGGCGAGCAGTACTTC

D gene: NA
J gene: TRBJ2-6
V gene: TRBV28
clone size: NA
CDR3 protein: CASSSPTSGANVLTF
CDR3 DNA: TGTGCCAGCAGTTCCCCCACCTCTGGGGCCAACGTCCTGACTTTC